This is a list of T cell receptor beta chains from one sample in a study of OX40 agonist ivuxolimab in advanced cancers. The table came from immunoSEQ multiplex PCR; TCRdb's copy has only in-frame clones and leaves some out. This sample has about 73,000 clones, with 85% to 90% found just once. The sequencing used CD4+ or CD8+ T cells sorted from blood, collected in a trial of the OX40 agonist ivuxolimab. These receptors were taken from an adult with an advanced solid tumor such as melanoma, head and neck, liver or kidney cancer. Each CDR3 is given with its conserved first and last residue. Each record gives: CDR3 DNA, CDR3 protein, V gene, J gene, D gene, clone size. D genes are given only for firm matches. The listing skips clone size in some rows; elsewhere it reads once, few, many or a size class.

DNA: TGCGCCAGCAGCCCAAGGACTAGCGGGAGGGAGACCCAGTACTTC
CDR3: CASSPRTSGRETQYF
V: TRBV5-1
J: TRBJ2-5
D: TRBD2
size: .

DNA: TGTGCCAGCAGTTCCCAGGGAGTTTACGAGCAGTACTTC
CDR3: CASSSQGVYEQYF
V: TRBV27
J: TRBJ2-7
D: .
size: .

DNA: TGCAGCGTTGATCCGACAGACTCTGGGGCCAACGTCCTGACTTTC
CDR3: CSVDPTDSGANVLTF
V: TRBV29-1
J: TRBJ2-6
D: .
size: .

DNA: TGCGCCAGCAGCCAAGAATCGACAGTTTGGTACGAGCAGTACTTC
CDR3: CASSQESTVWYEQYF
V: TRBV4-1
J: TRBJ2-7
D: .
size: .

DNA: TGTGCCATCAGTGAAGGAGGGGTGAACACTGAAGCTTTCTTT
CDR3: CAISEGGVNTEAFF
V: TRBV10-3
J: TRBJ1-1
D: .
size: .

DNA: TGTGCCAGCAGCTTAGGGTTTGGGGGCACTGAAGCTTTCTTT
CDR3: CASSLGFGGTEAFF
V: TRBV7-8
J: TRBJ1-1
D: .
size: .

DNA: TGTGCCAGCAGCTTTCTTCGTGGAAGCAATCAGCCCCAGCATTTT
CDR3: CASSFLRGSNQPQHF
V: TRBV5-8
J: TRBJ1-5
D: .
size: .

DNA: TGTGCCAGCAGCGTAGGGACCCTTAATGAAAAACTGTTTTTT
CDR3: CASSVGTLNEKLFF
V: TRBV9
J: TRBJ1-4
D: .
size: few

DNA: TGTGCCAGCGGGCGTGGTGATACGCAGTATTTT
CDR3: CASGRGDTQYF
V: TRBV28
J: TRBJ2-3
D: .
size: .

DNA: TGTGCCAGCAGCCCGCTATGGGGGGCCGCCGACTATGGCTACACCTTC
CDR3: CASSPLWGAADYGYTF
V: TRBV4-2
J: TRBJ1-2
D: .
size: .

DNA: TGTGCCAGCAGCCAAGGAATCTCCTACGAGCAGTACTTC
CDR3: CASSQGISYEQYF
V: TRBV4-2
J: TRBJ2-7
D: .
size: .

DNA: TGTGCCAGCAGTTTAAACCCCCGCCGGACAGGGGAAGGGCAGTACTTC
CDR3: CASSLNPRRTGEGQYF
V: TRBV27
J: TRBJ2-7
D: TRBD1
size: .

DNA: TGTGCCAGCAGCTCCCGGACAGGGGCAAGGAACACCGGGGAGCTGTTTTTT
CDR3: CASSSRTGARNTGELFF
V: TRBV11-2
J: TRBJ2-2
D: TRBD1
size: .